A single sample gave rise to the 20 T cell receptor beta chains below, sequenced in a study of blood T cell repertoires in COVID-19. Libraries were prepared by immunoSEQ multiplex PCR; TCRdb keeps only in-frame clonotypes and omits some of them. The sample contains approximately 170,000 clones, roughly 84% of which appear only once. Sequencing was carried out using peripheral blood. The source is a woman older than 75 with active or convalescent COVID-19.

The chain is built from TRBV11-2 and TRBJ2-7, with 12 bases matching TRBD2. CDR1 and CDR2 (germline): SGHAT, FQNNGV. V was pared by 4 bases and J by 1 base, with 2 bases of the junction left unmatched. CDR3 size: 15 residues. The CDR3, as DNA: TGTGCCAGCAGCTCCGGACTAGCGGGATCCTACGAGCAGTACTTC. Translating it yields CASSSGLAGSYEQYF.

The DNA for the CDR3 is TGTGCCAGCAGCCAAGCGACAATAGAGACCCAGTACTTC. Its translation: CASSQATIETQYF. The V call is TRBV3-1 (or the pseudogene TRBV3-2), the J call TRBJ2-5; D not resolved. The CDR3 consists of 13 residues. Per the germline V gene, CDR1 is LGHDT and CDR2 is YNNKEL (reference sequence). Trimming removed 1 base from V and 4 bases from J, with 7 bases in between.

The V call is TRBV11-3, the J call TRBJ2-7, with D tentatively TRBD2 (6 bases). The CDR3 is 14 amino acids. The germline V and J ends were trimmed by 0 bases and 9 bases, with 15 bases remaining between them. Germline lookup yields CDR1 SGHNT and CDR2 YENEEA. CDR3 loop: CASSLEWRDSAQYF. As DNA, the CDR3 is TGTGCCAGCAGCTTAGAGTGGCGGGATTCGGCGCAGTACTTC.

This clone showed up just once. This same CDR3 is encoded by further DNA sequences in the sample. The chain couples TRBV5-1 to TRBJ1-4; D is uncertain. Trimming stripped 2 bases from V and 1 base from J, with 6 bases between. The germline V gene encodes CDR1 SGHRS and CDR2 YFSETQ. The CDR3 is 14 amino acids. The CDR3 DNA follows: TGCGCCAGCAGCTTCGGCGGAACTAATGAAAAACTGTTTTTT. The encoded protein is CASSFGGTNEKLFF.

The chain is built from TRBV5-1 and TRBJ2-3, with D possibly TRBD1 on 5 matching bases. The CDR3 runs 15 residues. Trimming removed 0 bases at V and 5 bases at J, with 13 bases between. The germline V gene encodes CDR1 SGHRS and CDR2 YFSETQ. The CDR3 region is CASSLGGLSGDTQYF. Written as DNA, the CDR3 is TGCGCCAGCAGCTTGGGGGGCCTCTCGGGAGATACGCAGTATTTT.

This rearrangement joins TRBV28 to TRBJ1-5; possible D gene TRBD1, 5 bases. Trimming left V 5 bases short and J 7 bases short, with 15 bases between. CDR1 MDHEN and CDR2 SYDVKM come from the germline V gene. There are 14 residues in the CDR3. CDR3 in DNA: TGTGCCAGCAGTCCCCCAGGGTTCGCCCAGCCCCAGCATTTT. This encodes CASSPPGFAQPQHF. Drawing the rest from reference TRBV28 and TRBJ1-5, the complete variable domain is DVKVTQSSRYLVKRTGEKVFLECVQDMDHENMFWYRQDPGLGLRLIYFSYDVKMKEKGDIPEGYSVSREKKERFSLILESASTNQTSMYLCASSPPGFAQPQHFGDGTRLSIL.

V is TRBV14 and J is TRBJ2-7; maybe TRBD1 (5 bases). This CDR3 is built from 14 residues. The V gene's germline CDR1 is SGHDN and CDR2 FVKESK. V lost 1 base and J lost 7, with 14 bases in between. As DNA, the CDR3 is TGTGCCAGCAGCCAAGCCTATGGGGCCGGAGAGCAGTACTTC. Protein: CASSQAYGAGEQYF. Filled out from reference TRBV14 and TRBJ2-7, the complete variable domain reads EAGVTQFPSHSVIEKGQTVTLRCDPISGHDNLYWYRRVMGKEIKFLLHFVKESKQDESGMPNNRFLAERTGGTYSTLKVQPAELEDSGVYFCASSQAYGAGEQYFGPGTRLTVT.

The chain couples TRBV9 to TRBJ1-2; 7 nucleotides match TRBD1. J lost 0 bases, V lost 4 bases, and 6 bases had no gene match. Germline values: CDR1 SGDLS, CDR2 YYNGEE. CDR3 size: 15 residues. In DNA, the CDR3 is TGTGCCAGCAGCCCCCGGGACAGCCCTAACTATGGCTACACCTTC. Translation gives CASSPRDSPNYGYTF.

The CDR3 coding sequence is TGTGCCAGCAGTTTGGCAGGAACCGAAAAACTGTTTTTT. It specifies CASSLAGTEKLFF. The V and J genes are TRBV28 and TRBJ1-4; D is undetermined. Trimming stripped 3 bases from V and 8 bases from J, with 10 bases between. The V gene's germline CDR1 is MDHEN and CDR2 SYDVKM. The CDR3 has 13 residues.

This clone showed up just a few times. The genes are TRBV6-4 and TRBJ2-1; 9 bases line up with TRBD1. After removal of 5 bases from V and 6 bases from J, the junction contained 8 bases not matched to a gene. CDR1 is MRHNA and CDR2 is SNTAGT in the germline V gene. This CDR3 is built from 15 residues. CDR3 sequence (DNA): TGTGCCAGCAGTTCCGGGGGGACAGGGTTCAATGAGCAGTTCTTC. Translated: CASSSGGTGFNEQFF.

This clone turned up a few times. The V gene is TRBV12-3 or TRBV12-4, the J gene TRBJ1-1, with TRBD1 as a possible D gene (6 bases). CDR3 length: 13 residues. Trimming removed 5 bases at V and 3 bases at J, with 10 bases between. In DNA, the CDR3 is TGTGCCAGCAGTCGGGGGGCCCACACTGAAGCTTTCTTT. Translated, it gives CASSRGAHTEAFF.

The J gene is TRBJ2-7, the V gene TRBV5-1; TRBD1 agrees at 7 bases. The CDR3 length is 14 residues. From germline, CDR1 is SGHRS and CDR2 YFSETQ. V trimming: 4 bases; J trimming: 2 bases; junction bases outside the gene matches: 6. CDR3 in DNA: TGCGCCAGCAGCCAGACCGGGACAGCCTACGAGCAGTACTTC. It is translated as CASSQTGTAYEQYF.

The rearrangement links TRBV3-1 (or the pseudogene TRBV3-2) to TRBJ2-5; TRBD1 matches at 8 bases. The V segment lost 3 bases and the J segment 1 base; nucleotides outside the gene matches: 7. CDR1 is LGHDT, CDR2 YNNKEL, per germline (reference sequence). CDR3 length: 16 residues. This chain's CDR3 is CASSHNWDRSQETQYF. The CDR3 region has the DNA TGTGCCAGCAGCCATAACTGGGACAGGAGCCAAGAGACCCAGTACTTC.

V and J are TRBV6-5 and TRBJ1-1, with D possibly matching TRBD1 (6 bases). The CDR3 runs 15 residues. Looked up from germline, CDR1 is MNHEY and CDR2 is SVGAGI. The ends were cut back, 7 bases at V and 4 bases at J, with 19 bases in the middle. CDR3 DNA sequence: TGTGCCAGCACCAAAAACGAGGGGGTCGGCACTGAAGCTTTCTTT. Translated: CASTKNEGVGTEAFF.

The chain carries TRBV12-3 or TRBV12-4 and TRBJ2-7; D gene unclear. This CDR3 is 12 amino acids long. Trimming took 5 bases from V and 3 from J, leaving 8 bases between them. The CDR3 nucleotides are TGTGCCAGCAGTCCTGCAGGCTACGAGCAGTACTTC. Translating it yields CASSPAGYEQYF.

The chain combines TRBV28 with TRBJ2-1; the D gene is possibly TRBD1 (6 bases). V was trimmed by 5 bases and J by 3 bases, leaving 11 bases between them. The CDR3 length is 14 residues. Per germline, CDR1 MDHEN and CDR2 SYDVKM. The CDR3 is CASSTGFHYNEQFF. DNA of the CDR3: TGTGCCAGCAGTACAGGGTTCCACTACAATGAGCAGTTCTTC. The variable domain in full, completed from reference TRBV28 and TRBJ2-1, reads DVKVTQSSRYLVKRTGEKVFLECVQDMDHENMFWYRQDPGLGLRLIYFSYDVKMKEKGDIPEGYSVSREKKERFSLILESASTNQTSMYLCASSTGFHYNEQFFGPGTRLTVL.

The chain uses TRBV9 and TRBJ1-3; possibly TRBD1 for D (6 bases). The length of the CDR3 is 14 residues. CDR1 and CDR2 from the germline V gene are SGDLS and YYNGEE. Trimming cost V 4 bases and J 2 bases, with 10 bases left between them. CDR3 DNA: TGTGCCAGCAGCAGGGGGGGGCCTGGAAACACCATATATTTT. This gives the protein CASSRGGPGNTIYF.

V and J are TRBV4-2 and TRBJ1-3, with a weak D call TRBD1 (5 bases). The V end lost 5 bases, the J end lost 2 bases, and 13 bases lay between the germline ends. Per germline, CDR1 LGHNA and CDR2 YNFKEQ. CDR3 length equals 15 residues. This CDR3 reads CASSIPSGAGNTIYF. Here the CDR3 DNA reads TGTGCCAGCAGCATACCGTCGGGGGCTGGAAACACCATATATTTT.

This clone appeared once. The chain carries TRBV5-4 and TRBJ1-2; tentative D call: TRBD1 (6 bases). Germline CDR1 reads SGHNT; CDR2 reads YYREEE (reference sequence). CDR3 length: 14 residues. The V and J ends lost 4 bases and 0 bases respectively, with 10 bases between them. CDR3 sequence: CASSQGSANYGYTF. The CDR3 DNA sequence: TGTGCCAGCAGCCAGGGGTCAGCTAACTATGGCTACACCTTC.

The rearrangement uses TRBV12-3 or TRBV12-4 and TRBJ1-1; D not certain. The CDR3 consists of 12 residues. V lost 2 bases and J lost 1, with 2 bases in between. The CDR3 bases are TGTGCCAGCAGTTTACAGAACACTGAAGCTTTCTTT. Its protein product is CASSLQNTEAFF.